Given below is one T cell receptor beta chain in context. Its target is not known. This entry comes from a study of long-term antiretroviral therapy in people with HIV. The study, taken as a whole, reports: ART was followed by higher diversity that remained below transplant donor controls.

Version v3.0 of the immunoSEQ assay was performed at survey level. Data came from immunoSEQ multiplex PCR; TCRdb stores just in-frame clones and leaves some out. There are under 20,000 clones in the sample; approximately 72% occur only once, and roughly an eighth lies in the top ten. Per germline, CDR1 SSHAT and CDR2 FNYEAQ (reference sequence). J was trimmed by 6 bases and V by 5 bases; bases with no gene match: 5. The CDR3 is 14 residues long. The TCR comes from a woman between 45 and 60 years old with HIV. V and J are TRBV7-7 and TRBJ2-2; 8 nucleotides agree with TRBD2. The starting material was unsorted PBMCs, obtained 0.3 years after starting antiretroviral therapy. The CDR3 loop is CASSRGGTPGELFF. In DNA, the CDR3 is TGTGCCAGCAGCCGCGGGGGGACTCCCGGGGAGCTGTTTTTT.